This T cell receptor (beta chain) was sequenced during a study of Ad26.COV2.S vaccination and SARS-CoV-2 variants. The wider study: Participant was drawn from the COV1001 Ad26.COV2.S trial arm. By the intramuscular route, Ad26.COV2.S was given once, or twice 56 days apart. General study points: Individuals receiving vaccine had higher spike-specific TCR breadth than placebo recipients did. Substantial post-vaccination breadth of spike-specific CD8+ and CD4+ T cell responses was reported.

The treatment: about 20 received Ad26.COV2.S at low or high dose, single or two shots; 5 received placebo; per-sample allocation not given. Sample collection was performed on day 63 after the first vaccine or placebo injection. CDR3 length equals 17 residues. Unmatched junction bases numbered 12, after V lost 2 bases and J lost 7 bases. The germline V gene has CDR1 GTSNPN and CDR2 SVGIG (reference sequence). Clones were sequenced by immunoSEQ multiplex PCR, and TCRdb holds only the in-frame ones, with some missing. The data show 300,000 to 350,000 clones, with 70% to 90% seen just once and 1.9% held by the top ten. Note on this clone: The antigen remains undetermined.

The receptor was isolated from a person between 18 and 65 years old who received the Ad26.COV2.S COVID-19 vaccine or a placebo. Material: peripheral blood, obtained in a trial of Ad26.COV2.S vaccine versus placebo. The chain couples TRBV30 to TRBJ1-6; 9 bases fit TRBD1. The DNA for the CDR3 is TGTGCCTGGAGTACACAGGGGGCGCAAATTATCAATTCACCCCTCCACTTT. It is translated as CAWSTQGAQIINSPLHF. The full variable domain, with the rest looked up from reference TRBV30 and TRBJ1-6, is SQTIHQWPATLVQPVGSPLSLECTVEGTSNPNLYWYRQAAGRGLQLLFYSVGIGQISSEVPQNLSASRPQDRQFILSSKKLLLSDSGFYLCAWSTQGAQIINSPLHFGNGTRLTVT.